This TCR beta chain was sequenced for a study of T cell responses to AZD1222 COVID-19 vaccine (dated by TCRdb to the early 2020s). Study-level background: AZD1222 recipients whose second dose came at about 4 weeks and those whose second dose came at about 12 weeks were combined into one group, since spike-specific TCR depth and breadth did not differ between the two schedules. TCR sequencing covered fewer than 250 trial participants: nearly 210 given two doses of AZD1222 and 26 given two doses of MenACWY control vaccine. Trial participants were enrolled into age subgroups of 18-55, 56-69 and 70-plus years, which contained about 150, 27 and 61 TCR-sequenced participants, respectively.

Reading from cysteine to phenylalanine, the CDR3 counts 13 amino acids. The read is trimmed to its CDR3 DNA, 39 bases read in frame from base 1. From the germline V gene, CDR1 is KGHSH and CDR2 is LQKENI. V was cut back by 1 base and J by 8 bases, leaving a gap of 11 bases between them. The paper as a whole reports these results and caveats: Participants were mostly white British, with more females than males. The authors suggested clonal diversity may have been underestimated. The 56-69-year group was small, and its depth increase did not reach significance, likely because of low power. Reportedly, almost half of the unique spike-specific TCRs recognized epitopes lying outside the regions that are mutated in the B.1.351 and B.1.1.7 variants. Conclusions about previously exposed vaccinees were limited because only six AZD1222 recipients were SARS-CoV-2 seropositive at baseline. CD4 TCRs associated with the vaccine covered the entire spike protein, and the dominant responses were in regions 160-218 and 743-854. Spike-specific TCR breadth and depth rose significantly after two AZD1222 doses compared with day 0 and with MenACWY recipients. Because no samples from the day 14 peak response were available, repertoires could be characterized only after the peak T cell response.

The CDR3 regions of human TCRbeta chains were analyzed by immunosequencing. The authors' analysis ran thus. TCRs in the repertoires were compared against a reference library of SARS-CoV-2-specific TCRs that had been generated with the MIRA antigen-specificity platform. Breadth was defined as the fraction of unique TCRs that were SARS-CoV-2-associated, and depth was defined as the fraction of total T cells that were SARS-CoV-2-associated. Each spike-specific TCR was assigned to its reactive spike region and to a CD4 or CD8 class using the MIRA data. Log10-transformed breadth and depth values were compared by one-way ANOVA with Sidak's multiple comparisons tests. Entries here come from immuneACCESS through TCRdb and include only in-frame sequences with V and J called. Some clones fail to appear in such tables; in the studies checked, an unresolved V gene covers under half of the shortfall, and the cause of the remainder is unknown. V and J calls and clone size are as listed in that table; D and trimming were resolved from the DNA. Within this sample are tens of thousands of clones, with under 95% of them counted one time only. The ten most abundant clones make up approximately 5.2% of the sample.

Read against the paper, the sample's time point label means: baseline before first vaccination. Vaccinee samples were obtained from the UK trials COV001 and COV002, which included a single-blind randomized controlled phase 2/3 trial of AZD1222 (ChAdOx1 nCoV-19) in healthy adults. For TCRbeta chain sequencing, PBMC samples were collected from trial participants at day 0 and at day 28 after the second dose. In the case of this clone: Its recognized antigen is unknown. The input lacks base qualities; no much larger clone sits a single base away.

The chain joins TRBV18 to TRBJ1-2, with a weak D call of TRBD1 (6 bases match). Source: peripheral blood, taken on day 0 of AZD1222 vaccination. The TCR sequence derives from an adult in good health. The CDR3 reads CASSPLSGEGYTF. The nucleotides read TGTGCCAGCTCACCACTTTCAGGGGAAGGCTACACCTTC.